The next 28 T cell receptor beta chains were all read from a single sample in a study of blood T cell repertoires in COVID-19. Only in-frame clones appear in the TCRdb table, and some are missing; sequencing was by immunoSEQ multiplex PCR. The table has about 220,000 clones, less than 90% seen once. Sample: PBMCs or T cells enriched from blood (not recorded which). The source is a woman in her twenties or thirties who had recovered from COVID-19.

This sequence joins TRBV9 and TRBJ2-1; 8 positions agree with TRBD1. With 4 bases clipped from V and 7 bases from J, the junction kept 25 bases outside the gene matches. Germline CDR1 is SGDLS and CDR2 is YYNGEE. The CDR3 is 20 amino acids. DNA for the CDR3: TGTGCCAGCAGCATCCGTCAGGACAGGGTAGACCTGAGCTCCTGGAATGAGCAGTTCTTC. Translation: CASSIRQDRVDLSSWNEQFF. The variable domain in full, with the rest retrieved from reference TRBV9 and TRBJ2-1, is DSGVTQTPKHLITATGQRVTLRCSPRSGDLSVYWYQQSLDQGLQFLIQYYNGEERAKGNILERFSAQQFPDLHSELNLSSLELGDSALYFCASSIRQDRVDLSSWNEQFFGPGTRLTVL.

V usage is TRBV19 and J usage is TRBJ2-5; 10 positions match TRBD2. V shed 3 bases, J shed 4 bases, and the junction held 5 bases outside the gene matches. The CDR3 runs 15 residues. Germline-derived CDR1 and CDR2 are LNHDA and SQIVND (reference sequence). The CDR3: CASSIPAGGRETQYF. The DNA for the CDR3 is TGTGCCAGTAGTATCCCAGCGGGGGGGCGAGAGACCCAGTACTTC. Full variable domain (missing parts from reference TRBV19 and TRBJ2-5): DGGITQSPKYLFRKEGQNVTLSCEQNLNHDAMYWYRQDPGQGLRLIYYSQIVNDFQKGDIAEGYSVSREKKESFPLTVTSAQKNPTAFYLCASSIPAGGRETQYFGPGTRLLVL.

This sequence joins TRBV7-2 and TRBJ2-3, with D possibly TRBD2 on 6 matching bases. Germline CDR1 reads SGHTA; CDR2 reads FQGNSA. V was shortened by 2 bases and J by 1 base, with 10 bases between the two germline ends. The CDR3 covers 15 residues. Here the CDR3 DNA reads TGTGCCAGCAGCTTAACCTCGGGAGGCACAGATACGCAGTATTTT. It specifies CASSLTSGGTDTQYF.

The J gene is TRBJ2-7, the V gene TRBV6-5; D is unclear. Germline V CDR1 and CDR2: MNHEY, SVGAGI. Trimming stripped 8 bases from V and 3 bases from J, with 5 bases between. CDR3 length: 10 residues. The CDR3 loop is CASSNYEQYF. The CDR3 bases are TGTGCCAGCTCCAACTACGAGCAGTACTTC.

This chain joins TRBV5-1 and TRBJ2-2, with no clear D. V lost 0 bases to trimming and J lost 1 base, with 13 bases between them. This CDR3 has 17 residues. Germline V CDR1 and CDR2: SGHRS, YFSETQ. In DNA form, the CDR3 reads TGCGCCAGCAGCTTGGGTCTCAACAGAATGAACACCGGGGAGCTGTTTTTT. It is translated as CASSLGLNRMNTGELFF.

The rearrangement joins TRBV6-5 to TRBJ1-2; 7 nucleotides agree with TRBD1. This CDR3 is built from 14 residues. The V gene's germline CDR1 is MNHEY and CDR2 SVGAGI. After removal of 5 bases from V and 13 bases from J, the junction contained 16 bases not matched to a gene. The CDR3 protein is CASSPSGTVLWVTF. CDR3 bases: TGTGCCAGCAGTCCCAGTGGGACAGTCCTATGGGTCACCTTC.

The rearrangement joins TRBV10-1 to TRBJ1-5, with 8 bases matching TRBD1. CDR1 WNHNN and CDR2 SYGVQD come from the germline V gene (reference sequence). V dropped 6 bases and J dropped 7; count of bases not matched to a gene: 5. The CDR3 is made up of 13 amino acids. The CDR3 loop is CASSGQGVQPQHF. CDR3 in DNA: TGCGCCAGCAGCGGACAGGGTGTGCAGCCCCAGCATTTT.

This chain connects TRBV29-1 to TRBJ1-4, with 12 positions matching TRBD1. This CDR3 spans 12 amino acids. V gave up 7 bases and J gave up 7 bases; unmatched junction bases: 1. Germline loops: CDR1 SQVTM, CDR2 ANQGSEA. CDR3: CSAGQGAEKLFF. As DNA, the CDR3 is TGCAGCGCGGGACAGGGGGCTGAAAAACTGTTTTTT.

The chain employs TRBV7-8 and TRBJ2-7; TRBD1 is a possible D gene (6 bases). The V end lost 1 base, the J end lost 0 bases, and 7 bases lay between the germline ends. The CDR3 extends over 14 amino acids. CDR1 SGHVS and CDR2 FQNEAQ come from the germline V gene. The CDR3, as DNA: TGTGCCAGCAGCTTAGACAGGGACTCCTACGAGCAGTACTTC. Amino acid sequence: CASSLDRDSYEQYF.

The chain has TRBV6-5 and TRBJ1-3; perhaps TRBD1 as D (5 bases). Trimming shortened V by 2 bases and J by 4 bases, and 12 bases separated the two germline ends. Germline-derived CDR1 and CDR2 are MNHEY and SVGAGI. This CDR3 is 15 amino acids long. The CDR3: CASSYGGGGGNTIYF. The CDR3 nucleotides are TGTGCCAGCAGTTACGGTGGGGGAGGAGGAAACACCATATATTTT.

CDR3 amino acids: CASGTQGSYEQYF. The CDR3 nucleotides read TGCGCCAGCGGAACTCAGGGGAGCTACGAGCAGTACTTC. The chain uses TRBV5-1 and TRBJ2-7; the D gene is possibly TRBD1 (6 bases). The CDR3 contains 13 residues. Germline V gives CDR1 SGHRS, CDR2 YFSETQ. V was pared by 7 bases and J by 3 bases, with 14 bases between.

This chain uses TRBV7-2 with TRBJ1-5; D uncertain. The length of the CDR3 is 14 residues. V was clipped by 2 bases and J by 4 bases, with 9 bases between them. CDR1 and CDR2 (germline): SGHTA, FQGNSA. The DNA of the CDR3 is TGTGCCAGCAGCTTAAAGGCGGTGAATCAGCCCCAGCATTTT. Translated: CASSLKAVNQPQHF.

V gene TRBV9 combines with J gene TRBJ2-2; 10 bases are shared with TRBD1. From germline, CDR1 is SGDLS and CDR2 YYNGEE. The CDR3 loop spans 16 amino acids. V was clipped by 1 base and J by 7 bases; unmatched bases: 7. The CDR3 protein is CASSVTKTGGNGELFF. As DNA, the CDR3 is TGTGCCAGCAGCGTAACCAAGACAGGGGGCAACGGGGAGCTGTTTTTT. Looking up the rest from reference TRBV9 and TRBJ2-2 gives the full variable domain: DSGVTQTPKHLITATGQRVTLRCSPRSGDLSVYWYQQSLDQGLQFLIQYYNGEERAKGNILERFSAQQFPDLHSELNLSSLELGDSALYFCASSVTKTGGNGELFFGEGSRLTVL.

This rearrangement joins TRBV3-1 (or the pseudogene TRBV3-2) to TRBJ2-6, with D maybe TRBD2 (6 bases). Germline CDR1 reads LGHDT; CDR2 reads YNNKEL (reference sequence). V was trimmed by 1 base and J by 1 base, leaving 17 bases between them. There are 19 residues in the CDR3. CDR3 in amino acids: CASSQANLGGWSGANVLTF. CDR3 sequence (DNA): TGTGCCAGCAGCCAAGCTAACTTGGGGGGATGGTCTGGGGCCAACGTCCTGACTTTC.

The V gene is TRBV5-1, the J gene TRBJ1-2, with a tentative D call TRBD1 (5 bases). V was cut by 2 bases and J by 4 bases, with 12 bases left in between. This CDR3 has 14 amino acids. Germline CDR1 reads SGHRS; CDR2 reads YFSETQ. DNA of the CDR3: TGCGCCAGCAGCTTACAGGCTAGGGGCTATGGCTACACCTTC. It translates to CASSLQARGYGYTF.

V gene TRBV7-6 combines with J gene TRBJ2-5; maybe TRBD2 (6 bases). CDR3 length equals 14 residues. V was clipped by 1 base and J by 2 bases, with 8 bases between them. Germline V gives CDR1 SGHVS, CDR2 FNYEAQ. The CDR3, as DNA: TGTGCCAGCAGCTTAGTGCTAGCGCAAGAGACCCAGTACTTC. It translates to CASSLVLAQETQYF.

This clone appeared once. The genes are TRBV19 and TRBJ1-1; D unresolved. V was trimmed by 6 bases and J by 4 bases, leaving 15 bases between them. The CDR3 extends over 14 amino acids. Per germline, CDR1 LNHDA and CDR2 SQIVND (reference sequence). The CDR3 loop is CASSRKVAITEAFF. CDR3 bases: TGTGCCAGTAGCCGTAAAGTGGCAATCACTGAAGCTTTCTTT.

The J gene is TRBJ2-7, the V gene TRBV13; perhaps TRBD1 as D (6 bases). Germline CDR1 PRHDT, CDR2 FYEKMQ (reference sequence). The V and J ends lost 2 bases and 5 bases respectively, with 13 bases between them. The CDR3 consists of 14 residues. CDR3 protein: CASSLWQGKNEQYF. The CDR3 DNA follows: TGTGCCAGCAGCTTATGGCAGGGGAAGAACGAGCAGTACTTC.

The J gene is TRBJ1-5, the V gene TRBV19, with D perhaps matching TRBD1 (5 bases). CDR1 and CDR2 from the germline V gene are LNHDA and SQIVND (reference sequence). There are 13 residues in the CDR3. Trimming cost V 7 bases and J 2 bases, with 9 bases left between them. For the CDR3, the DNA is TGTGCCAGTACTCTAGGGGGCAATCAGCCCCAGCATTTT. This gives the protein CASTLGGNQPQHF.

The chain links TRBV7-9 to TRBJ1-2; D gene uncertain. From germline, CDR1 is SEHNR and CDR2 FQNEAQ (reference sequence). The CDR3 length is 15 residues. Trimming removed 2 bases from V and 0 bases from J, with 10 bases in between. This CDR3 is CASSLPGFANYGYTF. The CDR3 coding sequence is TGTGCCAGCAGCTTACCGGGTTTCGCTAACTATGGCTACACCTTC.

In its sample, this clone was seen once. The genes are TRBV19 and TRBJ1-1; D call uncertain. This CDR3 comprises 13 residues. Per germline, CDR1 LNHDA and CDR2 SQIVND (reference sequence). The V end lost 8 bases, the J end lost 1 base, and 11 bases lay between the germline ends. CDR3 sequence reads: CASRHGGNTEAFF. As DNA, the CDR3 is TGTGCCAGTCGCCACGGAGGGAACACTGAAGCTTTCTTT.

The chain carries TRBV29-1 and TRBJ2-1; TRBD1 matches 8 bases. CDR3 length equals 14 residues. Germline V lookup: CDR1 SQVTM, CDR2 ANQGSEA. V was pared by 6 bases and J by 2 bases, with 6 bases of the junction left unmatched. The CDR3 region has the DNA TGCAGCGTCATACCGGGACAGGCCTACAATGAGCAGTTCTTC. Protein sequence: CSVIPGQAYNEQFF.

This chain joins TRBV6-2 or TRBV6-3 and TRBJ1-1; the match to TRBD1 covers 9 bases. The CDR3 has 15 residues. V was pared by 5 bases and J by 5 bases, with 9 bases of the junction left unmatched. Germline V gene sequence: CDR1 MNHEY, CDR2 SVGEGT. Here the CDR3 reads CASSPSQGAWTEAFF. The CDR3 DNA follows: TGTGCCAGCAGTCCCTCACAGGGGGCTTGGACTGAAGCTTTCTTT.

This chain connects TRBV15 to TRBJ2-5, with TRBD1 identical over 8 bases. Trimming cost V 5 bases and J 4 bases; bases outside gene matches: 9. CDR3 length: 15 residues. CDR1 is LNHNV and CDR2 is YYDKDF in the germline V gene (reference sequence). Here the CDR3 DNA reads TGTGCCACCAGCCAAGATTATGACAGGGGAGAGACCCAGTACTTC. This codes for CATSQDYDRGETQYF.

This chain uses TRBV10-1 with TRBJ1-4; 9 nucleotides line up with TRBD1. Trimming cost V 7 bases and J 7 bases; bases outside gene matches: 16. This CDR3 region has 17 residues. The germline V gene encodes CDR1 WNHNN and CDR2 SYGVQD (reference sequence). The CDR3 bases are TGCGCCAGCAAGAGAACGGGACAGGGAGGAGGTTGTGAAAAACTGTTTTTT. This sequence encodes CASKRTGQGGGCEKLFF.

The CDR3 bases are TGTGCCAGCAGCCCACGGACCGGACTAGCGGGCTCCTACGAGCAGTACTTC. Its protein is CASSPRTGLAGSYEQYF. The chain is built from TRBV7-8 and TRBJ2-7; 11 nucleotides line up with TRBD2. Germline lookup yields CDR1 SGHVS and CDR2 FQNEAQ. The ends lost 5 bases at V and 0 bases at J; junction bases unmatched: 9. The CDR3 has 17 residues.

The chain has TRBV14 and TRBJ2-7; the D gene is possibly TRBD2 (5 bases). CDR1 is SGHDN and CDR2 is FVKESK in the germline V gene. V was shortened by 2 bases and J by 3 bases, with 11 bases between the two germline ends. This CDR3 has 14 residues. CDR3 loop: CASSQLTGYYEQYF. The DNA for the CDR3 is TGTGCCAGCAGCCAACTCACGGGGTACTACGAGCAGTACTTC. The whole variable domain, filled in from reference TRBV14 and TRBJ2-7, reads EAGVTQFPSHSVIEKGQTVTLRCDPISGHDNLYWYRRVMGKEIKFLLHFVKESKQDESGMPNNRFLAERTGGTYSTLKVQPAELEDSGVYFCASSQLTGYYEQYFGPGTRLTVT.

The V and J genes are TRBV7-2 and TRBJ2-3; TRBD2 aligns across 12 bases. The CDR3 is 14 residues long. CDR1 and CDR2 from the germline V gene are SGHTA and FQGNSA. Trimming at V came to 5 bases and at J to 5 bases, leaving 2 bases not matched to a gene. CDR3 loop: CASSPSGGEDTQYF. The DNA for the CDR3 is TGTGCCAGCAGCCCTAGCGGGGGGGAAGATACGCAGTATTTT.